The 4 T cell receptor beta chains below all came from one sample that was sequenced in a study of human T cells and chemical hapten exposure. TCRdb called the RACE reads again in MiXCR, with one record for every CDR3 protein. The repertoire holds some 70,000 distinct CDR3 sequences, with approximately 10% as singletons. The sample's time point: patch test 2, 6 weeks after DPC sensitization. Treatment specified: therapeutic diphenylcyclopropenone sensitization with weekly scalp DPC. Sequenced here: whole blood, sampled in connection with sensitization to the hapten diphenylcyclopropenone (DPC). The receptors stem from a woman between 50 and 59 years old with alopecia areata. Some clones in this sample may be carry-over from other donors' samples.

In its sample, this clonotype was seen a few times. The chain has TRBV5-5 and TRBJ1-3; possibly TRBD1 for D (6 bases). Germline CDR1 reads SGHKS; CDR2 reads YYEKEE (reference sequence). The V and J ends lost 5 bases and 0 bases respectively, with 15 bases between them. CDR3 length: 16 residues. CDR3 DNA: TGTGCCAGCAGTTTTCTGGGGGCTTCCTCTGGAAACACCATATATTTT. Amino acid sequence: CASSFLGASSGNTIYF.

This chain connects TRBV20-1 to TRBJ1-1; TRBD1 is a possible D gene (6 bases). Germline V gives CDR1 DFQATT, CDR2 SNEGSKA (reference sequence). The length of the CDR3 is 11 residues. V lost 5 bases, J lost 11 bases, and 15 bases lay in between. CDR3 sequence (DNA): TGCAGTGCTCTACAGGGTCAGCTGGCTTTCTTT. Translating gives CSALQGQLAFF.

This clonotype was recorded at least ten times. The V call is TRBV3-1, the J call TRBJ1-4; weak D call: TRBD1 (5 bases). The V end was cut by 8 bases, the J end by 7 bases, with 14 bases between. Germline values: CDR1 LGHDT, CDR2 YNNKEL (reference sequence). This CDR3 spans 13 amino acids. Here the CDR3 reads CASGAGRGEKLFF. DNA for the CDR3: TGTGCCAGCGGGGCAGGGAGAGGTGAAAAACTGTTTTTT.

The table lists this clonotype with many counts. This chain connects TRBV19 to TRBJ2-1; D unclear. The CDR3 extends over 14 amino acids. The ends were cut back, 2 bases at V and 2 bases at J, with 7 bases in the middle. Germline assignment: CDR1 LNHDA and CDR2 SQIVND (reference sequence). Here the CDR3 DNA reads TGTGCCAGTAGTATAAGGACGGCCTACAATGAGCAGTTCTTC. This sequence encodes CASSIRTAYNEQFF.